The rows below give T cell receptor beta chains drawn from one sample of a study of OX40 agonist ivuxolimab in advanced cancers. Data came from immunoSEQ multiplex PCR; TCRdb stores just in-frame clones and leaves some out. The sample contains approximately 70,000 clones, about 88% of which appear only once. The source material was CD4+ or CD8+ T cells sorted from blood, sampled in a trial of the OX40 agonist ivuxolimab. These TCRs come from an adult with an advanced solid tumor such as melanoma, head and neck, liver or kidney cancer. Each CDR3 is given with its conserved first and last residue. A D gene is named only where the DNA matches it firmly. Clone size is not always given. Where it is, it says once, few, many or a class for expanded clones.

.	TRBV21-1	TRBJ1-2	.	TGTGCCAGCAGCAAACCCCCAGGGGCGGAGTACTATGGCTACACCTTC	CASSKPPGAEYYGYTF
.	TRBV5-6	TRBJ1-5	.	TGTGCCAGCAGCGTATCCCAAAATCAGCCCCAGCATTTT	CASSVSQNQPQHF
.	TRBV29-1	TRBJ2-1	.	TGCAGCGCCCCTCTAGGGACGGGGAAGGAGCAGTTCTTC	CSAPLGTGKEQFF
.	TRBV21-1	TRBJ2-5	.	TGTGCCAGCAGCAAAGACTCCAGGGTTGTTTCAGAGACCCAGTACTTC	CASSKDSRVVSETQYF
TRBD1	TRBV11-3	TRBJ2-1	.	TGTGCCAGCAGCCACGGACAGGGATTGTACAATGAGCAGTTCTTC	CASSHGQGLYNEQFF
TRBD2	TRBV4-1	TRBJ2-5	once	TGCGCCAGCAGCCTTTCGCTTAGCGGGAGAACCCAAGAGACCCAGTACTTC	CASSLSLSGRTQETQYF
.	TRBV11-2	TRBJ2-1	.	TGTGCCAGCAGCTTAGGGCTATACAATGAGCAGTTCTTC	CASSLGLYNEQFF
TRBD1	TRBV2	TRBJ1-5	.	TGTGCCAGCAGAGCCGGGACAGGTGACCGCCTCGTCAGCAATCAGCCCCAGCATTTT	CASRAGTGDRLVSNQPQHF
TRBD2	TRBV27	TRBJ2-1	.	TGTGCCAGCATACCCGCGTGGGGGAGGGGATCCTACAATGAGCAGTTCTTC	CASIPAWGRGSYNEQFF
.	TRBV10-3	TRBJ2-7	.	TGTGCCATCAGTCCAAGGGCGGGAACCACCTACGAGCAGTACTTC	CAISPRAGTTYEQYF
.	TRBV7-2	TRBJ1-1	.	TGTGCCAGCAGCTTACAGTTTAACACTGAAGCTTTCTTT	CASSLQFNTEAFF
.	TRBV7-2	TRBJ2-5	.	TGTGCCAGCAGCCCCGGACAGCAAGAGACCCAGTACTTC	CASSPGQQETQYF
TRBD2	TRBV7-2	TRBJ2-7	few	TGTGCCAGCAGCTTCTTCATAGCGGGAGGTCGTGACTACGAGCAGTACTTC	CASSFFIAGGRDYEQYF
TRBD2	TRBV19	TRBJ2-1	few	TGTGCCAGTAGTGCGCGACTAGCGGGCGTGTATGAGCAGTTCTTC	CASSARLAGVYEQFF
.	TRBV7-8	TRBJ1-2	.	TGTGCCAGCAGCTTAGACGGAACTTATGGCTACACCTTC	CASSLDGTYGYTF
TRBD1	TRBV2	TRBJ2-1	.	TGTGCCAGCAGTGATTTGCAGGGGACAGGGGGCTACAATGAGCAGTTCTTC	CASSDLQGTGGYNEQFF
.	TRBV25-1	TRBJ2-3	.	TGTGCCAGCAGTGAATGGGGACTAAGGACAGAGTCCCATACGCAGTATTTT	CASSEWGLRTESHTQYF
.	TRBV5-4	TRBJ2-1	.	TGTGCCAGCAGCGCCGGACTCCCCCCCTCCTACAATGAGCAGTTCTTC	CASSAGLPPSYNEQFF
.	TRBV29-1	TRBJ2-7	.	TGCAGCGTTGAAGACCCCCGAGGGACCGAGCAGTACTTC	CSVEDPRGTEQYF
.	TRBV7-2	TRBJ2-7	.	TGTGCCAGCAGCTTAGTAGAAAGCTACGAGCAGTACTTC	CASSLVESYEQYF
TRBD1	TRBV11-2	TRBJ1-5	.	TGTGCCAGCAGCAAGGGGACAGGGCCTTATAGCAATCAGCCCCAGCATTTT	CASSKGTGPYSNQPQHF
TRBD1	TRBV2	TRBJ1-6	.	TGTGCCAGCAGTCTGACGGGACAGGGGAATTCACCCCTCCACTTT	CASSLTGQGNSPLHF
TRBD2	TRBV5-1	TRBJ2-5	.	TGCGCCAGCAGCCCTTGGACTAGCGGGAGCGAGACCCAGTACTTC	CASSPWTSGSETQYF
.	TRBV4-2	TRBJ2-1	.	TGTGCCAGCAGCCAAGACACCCAAACAGGGTTTTCCTACAATGAGCAGTTCTTC	CASSQDTQTGFSYNEQFF
TRBD2	TRBV5-1	TRBJ2-1	.	TGCGCCAGCACTCCCACGCGGGGCGGGAGTCCCAATGAGCAGTTCTTC	CASTPTRGGSPNEQFF
TRBD2	TRBV28	TRBJ2-6	.	TGTGCCAGCAGTTTTGGAGGACTAGCGGGACCTGTTGGGGCCAACGTCCTGACTTTC	CASSFGGLAGPVGANVLTF
.	TRBV10-1	TRBJ2-3	.	TGCGCCAGCAGCGGTCAGCGGACTAGCACAGATACGCAGTATTTT	CASSGQRTSTDTQYF
TRBD2	TRBV2	TRBJ2-7	.	TGTGCCAGCAGTGAAGGGACTAGTACCCACGAGCAGTACTTC	CASSEGTSTHEQYF
.	TRBV11-2	TRBJ2-6	.	TGTGCCAGCCGGGTTTACGGACAGATCTCTGGGGCCAACGTCCTGACTTTC	CASRVYGQISGANVLTF
TRBD1	TRBV11-3	TRBJ2-7	.	TGTGCCAGCAGCCCCCCGGGGATCTGGGACAGGGCGAACTACGAGCAGTACTTC	CASSPPGIWDRANYEQYF
TRBD1	TRBV7-2	TRBJ1-1	.	TGTGCCAGCAGCCTGAGGACAGGGAACACTGAAGCTTTCTTT	CASSLRTGNTEAFF
.	TRBV10-3	TRBJ2-1	.	TGTGCCATCAGCAATCCTTACAATGAGCAGTTCTTC	CAISNPYNEQFF
.	TRBV7-6	TRBJ1-1	few	TGTGCCAGCAGCTTAGTTGGTGCAGGGCTCACTGAAGCTTTCTTT	CASSLVGAGLTEAFF
.	TRBV2	TRBJ1-1	.	TGTGCCAGCACCCCCGGTGGGATGAGGAACACTGAAGCTTTCTTT	CASTPGGMRNTEAFF
TRBD1	TRBV4-1	TRBJ1-3	.	TGCGCCAGCAGCCAAGATAGGGGACAGGGGATGGCTGGTGGAAACACCATATATTTT	CASSQDRGQGMAGGNTIYF
.	TRBV11-3	TRBJ2-2	.	TGTGCCAGCAGCTTTGGCACAAACACCGGGGAGCTGTTTTTT	CASSFGTNTGELFF
.	TRBV2	TRBJ2-2	.	TGTGCCAGCAGTGACAACACCGGGGAGCTGTTTTTT	CASSDNTGELFF
.	TRBV6-6	TRBJ1-6	once	TGTGCCAGCAGAGACACCGGTTCCGCTACTCGCTTT	CASRDTGSATRF
.	TRBV9	TRBJ1-3	once	TGTGCCAGCAGCGTAGGAAGGGACGTCCGGAACACCATATATTTT	CASSVGRDVRNTIYF
.	TRBV12-1	TRBJ1-1	.	TGTGCCAGCAGCTTTGAAGGGGCCGGCGCCTATAACACTGAAGCTTTCTTT	CASSFEGAGAYNTEAFF
.	TRBV19	TRBJ1-1	.	TGTGCCAGTAGTATAACAGGAGGGTTGGGGAACACTGAAGCTTTCTTT	CASSITGGLGNTEAFF
.	TRBV13	TRBJ1-2	.	TGTGCCAGCAGCCCCCGGGGAGGGGGGGGCGTTCGGGGCTACACCTTC	CASSPRGGGGVRGYTF
.	TRBV19	TRBJ2-1	once	TGTGCCAGTAGTCCCCAGGGAGATCCGACCTACAATGAGCAGTTCTTC	CASSPQGDPTYNEQFF
TRBD1	TRBV13	TRBJ2-4	.	TGTGCCAGCAGCACCCGGACAGGGGGGATGGCCAAAAACATTCAGTACTTC	CASSTRTGGMAKNIQYF
.	TRBV21-1	TRBJ2-7	.	TGTGCCAGCAGCAAAGCCGGCGGGAGCCCCCTCCTGCCGTTCTACGAGCAGTACTTC	CASSKAGGSPLLPFYEQYF
TRBD2	TRBV7-3	TRBJ2-1	.	TGTGCCAGCAGCTTAACGGGTTTCAGTAGCGGGAGTGGGCGTGAGCAGTTCTTC	CASSLTGFSSGSGREQFF
.	TRBV19	TRBJ2-2	.	TGTGCCAGTAGTAGGGGACAAATCACCGGGGAGCTGTTTTTT	CASSRGQITGELFF
.	TRBV7-2	TRBJ1-2	.	TGTGCCAGCAGCTTAGTTGATCCAGGACTCGGCTATGGCTACACCTTC	CASSLVDPGLGYGYTF
.	TRBV7-2	TRBJ2-1	.	TGTGCCAGCAGCTTAGGGGGGCCTCGTAATGAGCAGTTCTTC	CASSLGGPRNEQFF
TRBD2	TRBV10-3	TRBJ2-1	.	TGTGCCATCAGTGAACTAGCGGGGGATGAGCAGTTCTTC	CAISELAGDEQFF
.	TRBV5-1	TRBJ2-2	.	TGCGCCAGCAGCGCTAATAGCGGGAACACCGGGGAGCTGTTTTTT	CASSANSGNTGELFF
TRBD2	TRBV7-6	TRBJ2-7	.	TGTGCCAGCAGCCCAGGCGGGAGTAGGAGCTACGAGCAGTACTTC	CASSPGGSRSYEQYF
.	TRBV20-1	TRBJ2-1	.	TGCAGTGCTAGTCTGGGTGAGCAGTTCTTC	CSASLGEQFF
.	TRBV10-1	TRBJ2-1	.	TGCGCCAGTAGCTCCTACAATGAGCAGTTCTTC	CASSSYNEQFF
TRBD2	TRBV11-3	TRBJ2-5	.	TGTGCCAGCAGCCTTAGCGGGAGTGGGGAGACCCAGTACTTC	CASSLSGSGETQYF
TRBD1	TRBV18	TRBJ1-2	.	TGTGCCAGCTCCCTCAGGACAGGGAATGGCTACACCTTC	CASSLRTGNGYTF
.	TRBV6-1	TRBJ1-1	.	TGTGCCAGCACAGGGATAGGTGCTGAAGCTTTCTTT	CASTGIGAEAFF
.	TRBV5-1	TRBJ2-2	.	TGCGCCAGCGACGATTTAGGCACCGGGGAGCTGTTTTTT	CASDDLGTGELFF
TRBD2	TRBV11-2	TRBJ2-1	.	TGTGCCAGCAGCTTATTTGTAACTAGCGGGAGTATCTATGAGCAGTTCTTC	CASSLFVTSGSIYEQFF
TRBD1	TRBV6-5	TRBJ2-7	.	TGTGCCAGCAGCGACAGGGGGCCTGGCGAGCAGTACTTC	CASSDRGPGEQYF